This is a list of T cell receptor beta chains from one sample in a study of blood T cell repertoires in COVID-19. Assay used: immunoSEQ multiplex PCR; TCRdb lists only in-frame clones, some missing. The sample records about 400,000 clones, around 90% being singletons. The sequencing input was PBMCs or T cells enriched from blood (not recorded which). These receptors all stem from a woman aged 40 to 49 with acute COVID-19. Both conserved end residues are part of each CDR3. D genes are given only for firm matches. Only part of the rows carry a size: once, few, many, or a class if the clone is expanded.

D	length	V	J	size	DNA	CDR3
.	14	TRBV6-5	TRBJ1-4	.	TGTGCCAGCAGACAGGGTACAACTAATGAAAAACTGTTTTTT	CASRQGTTNEKLFF
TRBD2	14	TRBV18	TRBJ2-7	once	TGTGCCAGCTCACCCCGGACTAGCGGGGACGAGCAGTACTTC	CASSPRTSGDEQYF
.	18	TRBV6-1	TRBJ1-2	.	TGTGCCAGCAGTGAAGTAAAGCCAGGGTTGGCCCCGGGCTATGGCTACACCTTC	CASSEVKPGLAPGYGYTF
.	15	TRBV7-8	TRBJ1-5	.	TGTGCCAGCAGCTCCGGGGTAGAAAACAATCAGCCCCAGCATTTT	CASSSGVENNQPQHF
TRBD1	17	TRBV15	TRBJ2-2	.	TGTGCCACCAGCGGACTTCTGGGACAGGGGAACACCGGGGAGCTGTTTTTT	CATSGLLGQGNTGELFF
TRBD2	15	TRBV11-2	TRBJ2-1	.	TGTGCCAGCAGCTTGGGAGGGACCTCCTACAATGAGCAGTTCTTC	CASSLGGTSYNEQFF
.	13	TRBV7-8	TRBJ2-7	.	TGTGCCAGCAGCCCCACGGGTATCAACGAGCAGTACTTC	CASSPTGINEQYF
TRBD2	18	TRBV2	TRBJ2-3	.	TGTGCCAGCAGCGGAATTATGCTAGCGGGGGGGCTAACAGATACGCAGTATTTT	CASSGIMLAGGLTDTQYF
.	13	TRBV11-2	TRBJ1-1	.	TGTGCCAGCAGTTTAGAGCGGGGTACTGAAGCTTTCTTT	CASSLERGTEAFF
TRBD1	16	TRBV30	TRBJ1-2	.	TGTGCCTGGAGTGTACAAGGGACAGGGGGCTCGTCAGGCTACACCTTC	CAWSVQGTGGSSGYTF
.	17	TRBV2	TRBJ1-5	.	TGTGCCAGCAGTCACCCAACCTCGGGGGAAAACAATCAGCCCCAGCATTTT	CASSHPTSGENNQPQHF
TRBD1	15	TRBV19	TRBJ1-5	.	TGTGCCAGTAGTCCTCCGGGACAGGGACAACAGCCCCAGCATTTT	CASSPPGQGQQPQHF
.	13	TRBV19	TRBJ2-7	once	TGTGCCAGTAGTACAACAGTTTACTACGAGCAGTACTTC	CASSTTVYYEQYF
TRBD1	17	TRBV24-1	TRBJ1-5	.	TGTGCCACCAGTGATTCTGACAGGGGGAGCGGCAATCAGCCCCAGCATTTT	CATSDSDRGSGNQPQHF